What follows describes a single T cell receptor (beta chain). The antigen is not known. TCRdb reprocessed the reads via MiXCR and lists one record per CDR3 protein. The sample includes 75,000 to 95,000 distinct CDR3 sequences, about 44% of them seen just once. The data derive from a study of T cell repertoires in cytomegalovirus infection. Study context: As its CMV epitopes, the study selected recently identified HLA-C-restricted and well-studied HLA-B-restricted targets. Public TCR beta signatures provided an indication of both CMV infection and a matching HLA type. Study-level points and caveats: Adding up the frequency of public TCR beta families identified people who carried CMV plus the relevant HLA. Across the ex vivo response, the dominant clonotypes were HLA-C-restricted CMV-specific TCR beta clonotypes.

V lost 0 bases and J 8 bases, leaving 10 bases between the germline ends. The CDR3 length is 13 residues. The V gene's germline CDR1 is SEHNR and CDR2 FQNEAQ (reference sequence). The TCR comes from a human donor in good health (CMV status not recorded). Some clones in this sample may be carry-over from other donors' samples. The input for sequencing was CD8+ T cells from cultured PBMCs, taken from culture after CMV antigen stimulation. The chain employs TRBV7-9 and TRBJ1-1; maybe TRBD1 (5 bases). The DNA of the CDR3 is TGTGCCAGCAGCTTAGCCTTGGGGCGGGAAGCTTTCTTT. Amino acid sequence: CASSLALGREAFF.